In this sample, the clone carrying this TCR beta chain turned up a few times. As yet, its antigen is unknown. Template switching created a universal primer site, and the cDNA included unique molecular identifiers. TCRdb called the 5' RACE reads again in MiXCR, with one record for every CDR3 protein. The sample has 1,800,000 or so distinct CDR3 sequences; under 35% are singletons. This record belongs to a study of identical twins. General study points: For out-of-frame beta sequences, excess twin sharing was weaker. Conclusions rested on cross-sectional statistics rather than following the same donors. In zero-insertion analyses, partial confounding could arise from invariant MAIT and iNKT cells.

Trimming removed 1 base at V and 5 bases at J, with 14 bases between. Germline V gene sequence: CDR1 LGHDT, CDR2 YNNKEL (reference sequence). The CDR3 runs to 16 residues. Sample: cord blood. The clonotype originates from a newborn girl in good health. The gene calls are TRBV3-1 and TRBJ2-2, with D maybe TRBD2 (5 bases). CDR3 DNA: TGTGCCAGCAGCCAAGGATCCGGACTGAGGACCGGGGAGCTGTTTTTT. This gives the protein CASSQGSGLRTGELFF. Variable domain in full (rest from reference TRBV3-1 and TRBJ2-2): DTAVSQTPKYLVTQMGNDKSIKCEQNLGHDTMYWYKQDSKKFLKIMFSYNNKELIINETVPNRFSPKSPDKAHLNLHINSLELGDSAVYFCASSQGSGLRTGELFFGEGSRLTVL.